The clone carrying this T cell receptor beta chain was counted at least ten times. Its antigen is as yet unknown. This sample stems from a study of T-cell reconstitution after alpha-beta-depleted transplantation in children. Study observations and caveats: The high TCRbeta diversity at day 60 in some patients came from surviving recipient T cells and thymic progenitors.

Unique molecular identifiers were used in preparing the TCRbeta library. TCRdb reprocessed the PCR reads with MiXCR, giving one entry per CDR3 protein. The sample has 580,000 or so distinct CDR3 sequences, about 23% seen once. This TCR was sampled from a boy under two years old who had a stem cell transplant for acute myeloid leukemia, so the T cells may come from the graft donor. Sequenced material: PBMCs, mostly from graft donor cells, taken 360 days after TCRalphabeta/CD19-depleted stem cell transplant.

CDR3 nucleotides: TGTGCCAGCAGCGCGGGACGGCTGTACCAAGAGACCCAGTACTTC. Its translation is CASSAGRLYQETQYF. V usage is TRBV12-3 or TRBV12-4 and J usage is TRBJ2-5, with D possibly matching TRBD2 (6 bases). Trimming took off 6 bases at V and 0 bases at J, with 14 bases between the two ends. The CDR3 length is 15 residues.